The 22 T cell receptor beta chains presented below share a single source sample, sequenced in a study of regulatory T cells in long-lasting Graves disease. Library construction for TCR beta used iRepertoire HTBI primers and Arm-PCR of CDR3 regions. In TCRdb, the multiplex PCR reads were re-called with MiXCR into one record per CDR3 protein. The profile shows 300,000 to 500,000 distinct CDR3 sequences, around 21% of them singletons. Time point indicated: persistent/refractory GD, antithyroid drugs over 5 years with positive TRAb. From RNA extracted from PBMCs, the TCR library was made. Sequencing was performed on peripheral blood mononuclear cells (PBMCs), taken when the disease was refractory, from a patient treated with antithyroid drugs. Receptors were obtained from a female donor with Graves disease.

Turning to this clonotype: A read error may explain this, as a much larger clone is one base away. This rearrangement joins TRBV7-9 to TRBJ1-4; 9 bases line up with TRBD1. V lost 5 bases and J lost 5; bases outside the gene matches: 3. Germline V gives CDR1 SEHNR, CDR2 FQNEAQ (reference sequence). The CDR3 sequence is 14 residues long. CDR3 bases: TGTGCCAGCAGCCCCGGGACAGGGAATGAAAAACTGTTTTTT. Its translation is CASSPGTGNEKLFF.

Notes on this clonotype: A much bigger clone sits one base away, suggesting this may be a read error. This sequence joins TRBV5-4 and TRBJ1-5; tentatively, D is TRBD1 (5 bases). Germline lookup yields CDR1 SGHNT and CDR2 YYREEE (reference sequence). The CDR3 loop spans 14 amino acids. The CDR3 is CAGSLDRSNQPQHF. In nucleotides, the CDR3 is TGTGCCGGCAGCTTAGACAGAAGCAATCAGCCCCAGCATTTT.

This clonotype was counted a few times. The chain employs TRBV30 and TRBJ1-1, with unresolved D. The V end lost 0 bases, the J end lost 2 bases, and 4 bases lay between the germline ends. The CDR3 is 12 residues long. Germline CDR1 and CDR2: GTSNPN and SVGIG (reference sequence). The CDR3 region is CAWSVPNTEAFF. CDR3 bases: TGTGCCTGGAGTGTCCCCAACACTGAAGCTTTCTTT.

The V gene is TRBV5-6, the J gene TRBJ1-2; 8 nucleotides align to TRBD1. The CDR3 has 14 amino acids. Per the germline V gene, CDR1 is SGHDT and CDR2 is YYEEEE. V lost 4 bases, J lost 6 bases, and 8 bases stayed unmatched. CDR3 residues: CASSPGRTGNGYTF. CDR3 nucleotide sequence: TGTGCCAGCAGCCCGGGGAGGACAGGGAATGGCTACACCTTC. Variable domain in full (rest from reference TRBV5-6 and TRBJ1-2): DAGVTQSPTHLIKTRGQQVTLRCSPKSGHDTVSWYQQALGQGPQFIFQYYEEEERQRGNFPDRFSGHQFPNYSSELNVNALLLGDSALYLCASSPGRTGNGYTFGSGTRLTVV.

This clonotype was counted at least ten times. This rearrangement joins TRBV7-2 to TRBJ2-7; D call uncertain. This CDR3 contains 13 residues. V was shortened by 0 bases and J by 3 bases, with 6 bases between the two germline ends. The germline gives CDR1 SGHTA, CDR2 FQGNSA. For the CDR3, the DNA is TGTGCCAGCAGCTTAGCTCGAGACTACGAGCAGTACTTC. This codes for CASSLARDYEQYF.

This clonotype was observed at least ten times. The rearrangement links TRBV3-1 to TRBJ2-7; 9 nucleotides align to TRBD2. Looked up from germline, CDR1 is LGHDT and CDR2 is YNNKEL (reference sequence). The CDR3 has 16 residues. V was clipped by 2 bases and J by 3 bases; unmatched bases: 8. The CDR3 region has the DNA TGTGCCAGCAGCCAAACCTCGCCTAGCGGGATCTACGAGCAGTACTTC. As protein: CASSQTSPSGIYEQYF.

This clonotype was recorded many times. This chain connects TRBV28 to TRBJ2-4, with TRBD2 identical over 9 bases. The CDR3 consists of 15 residues. The junction had 7 bases not matched to a gene; V was cut back by 6 bases and J by 4 bases. Per germline, CDR1 MDHEN and CDR2 SYDVKM. CDR3 in DNA: TGTGCCAGCAGACTAGCGGGTGGACCTAAAAACATTCAGTACTTC. Translated, it gives CASRLAGGPKNIQYF.

This clonotype was seen repeatedly, ten times or more. The rearrangement links TRBV12-3 or TRBV12-4 to TRBJ1-2, with TRBD1 matching 8 bases. V shed 5 bases, J shed 1 base, and the junction held 6 bases outside the gene matches. The CDR3 is 15 amino acids. CDR3 region: CASSQGALRNYGYTF. The CDR3, as DNA: TGTGCCAGCAGTCAGGGGGCTCTCCGTAACTATGGCTACACCTTC.

In its sample, this clonotype was seen a few times. The chain's CDR3 is CASSPAEPDSGNTIYF. In DNA, the CDR3 is TGTGCCAGCAGTCCCGCGGAGCCAGACTCTGGAAACACCATATATTTT. The chain uses TRBV28 and TRBJ1-3; D ambiguous. Germline CDR1 is MDHEN and CDR2 is SYDVKM. There are 16 residues in the CDR3. V lost 5 bases to trimming and J lost 0 bases, with 14 bases between them.

V and J are TRBV4-3 and TRBJ1-1; 9 positions match TRBD1. The CDR3 loop spans 16 amino acids. V shed 3 bases and J 7 bases; nucleotides not matched to a gene: 12. CDR1 LGHNA and CDR2 YSLEER come from the germline V gene. The CDR3 loop is CASSHTSPGQGREAFF. CDR3 bases: TGCGCCAGCAGCCATACCTCCCCCGGACAGGGGCGTGAAGCTTTCTTT.

This clonotype has more than one count but fewer than ten. This chain uses TRBV20-1 with TRBJ1-5; 7 bases align to TRBD1. The CDR3 runs 14 residues. Germline lookup yields CDR1 DFQATT and CDR2 SNEGSKA (reference sequence). With 5 bases clipped from V and 1 base from J, the junction kept 5 bases outside the gene matches. Here the CDR3 DNA reads TGCAGTGCTCCTGACAGGGCAAGCAATCAGCCCCAGCATTTT. It codes for CSAPDRASNQPQHF.

Concerning this clonotype: One end of the junction is discordant with germline, which a read error may explain. The chain employs TRBV29-1 and TRBJ1-1; D gene uncertain. Per germline, CDR1 SQVTM and CDR2 ANQGSEA. The CDR3 covers 11 residues. As DNA, the CDR3 is TGCAGCGTTGGGGGTGGCACTGGAGCTTTCTTT. Protein: CSVGGGTGAFF.

This clonotype was detected ten times or more. The V and J genes are TRBV15 and TRBJ1-1; D is ambiguous. Trimming took off 0 bases at V and 5 bases at J, with 16 bases between the two ends. Per germline, CDR1 LNHNV and CDR2 YYDKDF (reference sequence). The CDR3 has 16 amino acids. The CDR3 loop is CATSRDSASPRTEAFF. The CDR3 coding sequence is TGTGCCACCAGCAGAGATAGCGCCAGCCCTCGGACTGAAGCTTTCTTT.

This clonotype appeared a few times. The V gene is TRBV5-6, the J gene TRBJ2-5; D is unclear. Looked up from germline, CDR1 is SGHDT and CDR2 is YYEEEE. V gave up 3 bases and J gave up 3 bases, with 9 bases separating them. The CDR3 loop spans 13 amino acids. The DNA for the CDR3 is TGTGCCAGCAGCTCCTGGACGGAAGAGACCCAGTACTTC. Amino acid sequence: CASSSWTEETQYF.

This chain uses TRBV14 with TRBJ2-2, with D unresolved. V lost 1 base and J 0 bases, leaving 9 bases between the germline ends. Germline-derived CDR1 and CDR2 are SGHDN and FVKESK. CDR3 size: 16 residues. The CDR3 DNA reads as TGTGCCAGCAGCCAAGTGGTGATTCCGAACACCGGGGAGCTGTTTTTT. Protein sequence: CASSQVVIPNTGELFF.

V and J are TRBV19 and TRBJ2-2; 11 positions agree with TRBD2. The germline V gene has CDR1 LNHDA and CDR2 SQIVND (reference sequence). Trimming cost V 8 bases and J 6 bases; bases outside gene matches: 8. CDR3 size: 15 residues. The CDR3 sequence: CASHQGLADAGELFF. The CDR3 region has the DNA TGTGCCAGTCACCAGGGACTAGCGGACGCCGGGGAGCTGTTTTTT.

This clonotype was found many times. The gene calls are TRBV28 and TRBJ2-5; 7 nucleotides agree with TRBD1. Trimming took 5 bases from V and 4 from J; bases not matched to a gene: 7. This CDR3 contains 14 residues. Germline loops: CDR1 MDHEN, CDR2 SYDVKM. This CDR3 is CASSPRQGGETQYF. The CDR3 DNA reads as TGTGCCAGCAGTCCACGACAGGGTGGAGAGACCCAGTACTTC.

This clonotype was seen at least ten times. The chain combines TRBV11-1 with TRBJ1-1, with a tentative D call TRBD1 (5 bases). The CDR3 spans 15 residues. Per germline, CDR1 SGHAT and CDR2 FQDESV (reference sequence). Trimming removed 6 bases at V and 5 bases at J, with 19 bases between. The CDR3 DNA reads TGTGCCAGCAGACAACGGGACCCGACGGGGACTGAAGCTTTCTTT. This translates into CASRQRDPTGTEAFF. Full variable domain (remainder filled in from reference TRBV11-1 and TRBJ1-1): EAEVAQSPRYKITEKSQAVAFWCDPISGHATLYWYRQILGQGPELLVQFQDESVVDDSQLPKDRFSAERLKGVDSTLKIQPAELGDSAMYLCASRQRDPTGTEAFFGQGTRLTVV.

In this sample, this clonotype turned up many times. This chain links TRBV6-5 with TRBJ1-5; D is undetermined. This CDR3 has 14 amino acids. The germline CDR1 and CDR2 sequences are MNHEY and SVGAGI. Trimming removed 2 bases at V and 4 bases at J, with 9 bases between. The CDR3 sequence: CASSYMGENQPQHF. CDR3 coding DNA: TGTGCCAGCAGTTACATGGGTGAGAATCAGCCCCAGCATTTT.

This clonotype was seen repeatedly, ten times or more. V is TRBV7-9 and J is TRBJ1-1; D call uncertain. V dropped 5 bases and J dropped 0 bases, with 16 bases sitting between them. This CDR3 spans 16 amino acids. CDR1 is SEHNR and CDR2 is FQNEAQ in the germline V gene (reference sequence). CDR3 amino acids: CASSPTLPGMNTEAFF. The CDR3 bases are TGTGCCAGCAGCCCCACCCTCCCAGGCATGAACACTGAAGCTTTCTTT.

This clonotype appeared many times. The genes are TRBV28 and TRBJ1-6; no reliable D call. Germline-derived CDR1 and CDR2 are MDHEN and SYDVKM. The germline V and J ends were trimmed by 4 bases and 7 bases, with 8 bases remaining between them. CDR3 length equals 13 residues. The CDR3 sequence: CASSYGVNSPLHF. Here the CDR3 DNA reads TGTGCCAGCAGTTACGGGGTAAATTCACCCCTCCACTTT.

V is TRBV7-2 and J is TRBJ1-5; D call uncertain. CDR1 is SGHTA, CDR2 FQGNSA, per germline. The V end lost 5 bases, the J end lost 0 bases, and 11 bases lay between the germline ends. This CDR3 is built from 15 residues. CDR3 sequence: CASSQDSYSNQPQHF. The DNA for the CDR3 is TGTGCCAGCAGCCAAGATAGTTATAGCAATCAGCCCCAGCATTTT.